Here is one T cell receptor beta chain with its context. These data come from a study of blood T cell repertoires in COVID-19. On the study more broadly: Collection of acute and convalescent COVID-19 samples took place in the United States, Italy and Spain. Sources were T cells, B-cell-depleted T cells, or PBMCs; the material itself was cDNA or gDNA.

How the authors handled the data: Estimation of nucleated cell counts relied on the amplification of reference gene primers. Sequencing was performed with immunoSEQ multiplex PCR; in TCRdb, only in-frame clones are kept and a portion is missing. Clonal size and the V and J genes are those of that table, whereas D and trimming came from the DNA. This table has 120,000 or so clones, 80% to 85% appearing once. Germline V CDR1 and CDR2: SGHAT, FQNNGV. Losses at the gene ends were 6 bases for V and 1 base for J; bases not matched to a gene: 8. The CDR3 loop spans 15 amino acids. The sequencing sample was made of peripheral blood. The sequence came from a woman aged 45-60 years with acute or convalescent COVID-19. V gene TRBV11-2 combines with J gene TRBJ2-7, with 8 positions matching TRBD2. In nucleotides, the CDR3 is TGTGCCAGCAGAAAAGCTAGCGGGCGGTCCTACGAGCAGTACTTC. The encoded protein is CASRKASGRSYEQYF.